A selection of T cell receptor beta chains follows, all from one sample in a study of blood T cells in healthy people across ages. TCRdb re-called the 5' RACE reads with MiXCR, one entry per CDR3 protein. The sample lists under 850,000 distinct CDR3 sequences; around 34% were seen once. Sequenced input: blood. Receptors originate from a man between 18 and 29 years old in good health. Each CDR3 is given with its conserved first and last residue. The order of the fields is J gene, V gene, clone size, D gene, CDR3 DNA, CDR3 protein. D genes are given only for firm matches. Rows may omit the clone size; those that give it use once, few, many or a size class.

J gene: TRBJ2-7; V gene: TRBV11-3; clone size: -; D gene: -; CDR3 DNA: TGTGCCAGCAGCTTACCCCTTGAGCAGTACTTC; CDR3 protein: CASSLPLEQYF
J gene: TRBJ1-2; V gene: TRBV12-3/TRBV12-4; clone size: -; D gene: TRBD1; CDR3 DNA: TGTGCCAGCAGTTTCTCGAGGCCGGGACAGGGGGCGTTTTTGGATGGCTACACCTTC; CDR3 protein: CASSFSRPGQGAFLDGYTF
J gene: TRBJ1-1; V gene: TRBV12-3/TRBV12-4; clone size: -; D gene: -; CDR3 DNA: TGTGCCAGCCTCACCCCGAACACTGAAGCTTTCTTT; CDR3 protein: CASLTPNTEAFF
J gene: TRBJ2-3; V gene: TRBV12-3/TRBV12-4; clone size: -; D gene: TRBD1; CDR3 DNA: TGTGCCAGCAGCCAAGAGACAGGGGGCTTTACAGATACGCAGTATTTT; CDR3 protein: CASSQETGGFTDTQYF
J gene: TRBJ1-4; V gene: TRBV12-3/TRBV12-4; clone size: -; D gene: -; CDR3 DNA: TGTGCCAGCAGCTCCCGGCACGGCGGCGAAAAACTGTTTTTT; CDR3 protein: CASSSRHGGEKLFF
J gene: TRBJ1-1; V gene: TRBV25-1; clone size: -; D gene: TRBD1; CDR3 DNA: TGTGCCAACAGTGAGGGACAGGGCACTGAAGCTTTCTTT; CDR3 protein: CANSEGQGTEAFF
J gene: TRBJ1-5; V gene: TRBV3-1; clone size: -; D gene: -; CDR3 DNA: TGTGCCAGCAGCCCCTCGGAGAGTCAGCCCCAGCATTTT; CDR3 protein: CASSPSESQPQHF
J gene: TRBJ2-7; V gene: TRBV7-2; clone size: -; D gene: TRBD2; CDR3 DNA: TGTGCCAGCAGCTTAGACGGGCTAGCGGGGAGCTCCTACAATGAGCAGTACTTC; CDR3 protein: CASSLDGLAGSSYNEQYF
J gene: TRBJ2-7; V gene: TRBV12-3/TRBV12-4; clone size: -; D gene: -; CDR3 DNA: TGTGCCAGCAGCTGGGGGGAGGCCTACGAGCAGTACTTC; CDR3 protein: CASSWGEAYEQYF
J gene: TRBJ1-1; V gene: TRBV6-5; clone size: few; D gene: -; CDR3 DNA: TGTGCCAGCAGTTCCCAGAGGACTGAAGCTTTCTTT; CDR3 protein: CASSSQRTEAFF
J gene: TRBJ1-1; V gene: TRBV4-1; clone size: -; D gene: TRBD1; CDR3 DNA: TGCGCCAGCAGCCAAGGAGAAGGGGGCTTCGACACTGAAGCTTTCTTT; CDR3 protein: CASSQGEGGFDTEAFF
J gene: TRBJ1-2; V gene: TRBV5-1; clone size: -; D gene: -; CDR3 DNA: TGCGCCAGCAGCGCTAACGGGGAATCTAACTATGGCTACACCTTC; CDR3 protein: CASSANGESNYGYTF
J gene: TRBJ2-1; V gene: TRBV14; clone size: many; D gene: -; CDR3 DNA: TGTGCCAGCAGCCACTACAATGAGCAGTTCTTC; CDR3 protein: CASSHYNEQFF
J gene: TRBJ1-5; V gene: TRBV12-3/TRBV12-4; clone size: many; D gene: -; CDR3 DNA: TGTGCCAGCAGTTTTTACGCGGGCCCTAGCAATCAGCCCCAGCATTTT; CDR3 protein: CASSFYAGPSNQPQHF
J gene: TRBJ2-5; V gene: TRBV29-1; clone size: once; D gene: TRBD2; CDR3 DNA: TGCAGCGTCGGAGGGGATAGCGGGGTTTACCAAGAGACCCAGTACTTC; CDR3 protein: CSVGGDSGVYQETQYF
J gene: TRBJ1-2; V gene: TRBV18; clone size: -; D gene: -; CDR3 DNA: TGTGCCAGCTCAACTTACCCGGGACTCCAAGATGGCTGCACCTTC; CDR3 protein: CASSTYPGLQDGCTF